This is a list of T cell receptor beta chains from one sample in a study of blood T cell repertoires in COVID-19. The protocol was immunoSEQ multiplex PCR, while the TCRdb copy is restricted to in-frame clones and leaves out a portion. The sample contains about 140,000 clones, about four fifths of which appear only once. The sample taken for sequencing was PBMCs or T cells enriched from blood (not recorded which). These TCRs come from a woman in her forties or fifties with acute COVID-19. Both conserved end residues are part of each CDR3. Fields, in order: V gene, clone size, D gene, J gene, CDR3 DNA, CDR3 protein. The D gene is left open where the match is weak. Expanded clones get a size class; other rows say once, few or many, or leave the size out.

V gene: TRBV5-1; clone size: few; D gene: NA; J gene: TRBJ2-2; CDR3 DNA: TGCGCCAGCAGCTTAGACCAACAGGGTTTCGGCGGGGAGCTGTTTTTT; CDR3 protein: CASSLDQQGFGGELFF
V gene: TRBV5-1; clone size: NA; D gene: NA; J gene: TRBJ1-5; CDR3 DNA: TGCGCCAGCAGCTTGCAGGGAGGTCAGCCCCAGCATTTT; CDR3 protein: CASSLQGGQPQHF
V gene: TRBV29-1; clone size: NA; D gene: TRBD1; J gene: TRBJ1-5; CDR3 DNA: TGCAGCGTTGTGACAAACGACAGGGGCTCACAGCCCCAGCATTTT; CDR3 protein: CSVVTNDRGSQPQHF
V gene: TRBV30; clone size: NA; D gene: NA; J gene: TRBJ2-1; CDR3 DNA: TGTGCCTGGAACTTCGCAGGGAACAATGAGCAGTTCTTC; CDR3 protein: CAWNFAGNNEQFF
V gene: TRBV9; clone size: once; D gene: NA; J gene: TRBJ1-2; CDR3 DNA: TGTGCCAGCAGCGTAGATCCAAACTATGGCTACACCTTC; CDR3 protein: CASSVDPNYGYTF
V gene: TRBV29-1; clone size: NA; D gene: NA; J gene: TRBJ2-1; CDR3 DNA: TGCAGCGTTGTTATTTTCAAGAGCTCCTACAATGAGCAGTTCTTC; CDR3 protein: CSVVIFKSSYNEQFF
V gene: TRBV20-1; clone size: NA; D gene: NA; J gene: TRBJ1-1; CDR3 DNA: TGCAGTGCTAGTCGGGCAGGGAGGACTGAAGCTTTCTTT; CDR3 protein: CSASRAGRTEAFF
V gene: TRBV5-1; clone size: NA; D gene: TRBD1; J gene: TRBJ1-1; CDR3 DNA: TGCGCCAGCAGCTTGGGGACAGGGTGGGACACTGAAGCTTTCTTT; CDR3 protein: CASSLGTGWDTEAFF
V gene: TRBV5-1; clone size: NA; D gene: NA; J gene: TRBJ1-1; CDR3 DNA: TGCGCCAGCAGCTTCGGGGACACCGGTATGAACACTGAAGCTTTCTTT; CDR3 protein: CASSFGDTGMNTEAFF
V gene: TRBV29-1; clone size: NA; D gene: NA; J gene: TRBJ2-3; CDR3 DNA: TGCAGCGTTCTTAGCCGTGGAGATACGCAGTATTTT; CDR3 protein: CSVLSRGDTQYF
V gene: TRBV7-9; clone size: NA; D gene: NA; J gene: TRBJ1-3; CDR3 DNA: TGTGCCAGCAGCTCCCACCGGGACACGAAGAGGGGAAACACCATATATTTT; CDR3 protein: CASSSHRDTKRGNTIYF
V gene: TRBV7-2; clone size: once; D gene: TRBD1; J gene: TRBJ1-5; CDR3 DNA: TGTGCCAGCAGGGCTACAGGGGAACAACGTGGGTATCAGCCCCAGCATTTT; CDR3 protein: CASRATGEQRGYQPQHF
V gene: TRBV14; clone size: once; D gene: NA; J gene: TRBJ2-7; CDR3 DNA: TGTGCCAGCAGCCAAGACGCGGTTGGCGACGAGCAGTACTTC; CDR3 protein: CASSQDAVGDEQYF
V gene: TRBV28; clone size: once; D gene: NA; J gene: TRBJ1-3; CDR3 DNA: TGTGCCAGCAGTTCAGGAAACACCATATATTTT; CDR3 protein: CASSSGNTIYF
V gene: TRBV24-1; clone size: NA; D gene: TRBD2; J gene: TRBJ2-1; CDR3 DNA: TGTGCCACCAGTGCCTCCCCGGGACTAGCGGGTGGCAATGAGCAGTTCTTC; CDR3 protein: CATSASPGLAGGNEQFF
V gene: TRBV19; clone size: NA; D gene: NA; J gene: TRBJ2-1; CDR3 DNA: TGTGCCAGTGGAGGGCAAGTTTACAATGAGCAGTTCTTC; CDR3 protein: CASGGQVYNEQFF
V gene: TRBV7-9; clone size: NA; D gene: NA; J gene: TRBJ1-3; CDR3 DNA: TGTGCCAGCAGCTTACGGGGCTCTGGAAACACCATATATTTT; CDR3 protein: CASSLRGSGNTIYF
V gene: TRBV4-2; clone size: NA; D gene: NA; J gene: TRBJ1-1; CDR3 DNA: TGTGCCAGCAGCCAGAGGGGGTGGGAAGCTTTCTTT; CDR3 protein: CASSQRGWEAFF